The TCR beta chain described here comes from a study of blood T cells in healthy people across ages. Study-level findings and limits: PBMCs went unsorted, and a conclusive naive versus antigen-experienced comparison was therefore prevented.

A word on this clonotype: Its antigen is currently unknown.

A minimum of 6 micrograms of total RNA was extracted per sample. CDR3 length: 15 amino acids. Per germline, CDR1 MGHDK and CDR2 SYGVNS. V lost 0 bases, J lost 0 bases, and 9 bases lay in between. Combining a sample-barcoded 5' primer with a J-beta primer mix, a second PCR ran for roughly 7 to 12 cycles. TCRdb itself ran the 5' RACE reads through MiXCR, one entry per CDR3 protein. The sample consists of roughly 1.9 million distinct CDR3 sequences, approximately 39% of them appearing once. This rearrangement joins TRBV25-1 to TRBJ2-7; D is unresolved. This clonotype originated in a human donor in good health. The sample taken for sequencing was blood. The CDR3 spells CASSEYEEGSYEQYF. CDR3 DNA: TGTGCCAGCAGTGAATATGAGGAAGGCTCCTACGAGCAGTACTTC.